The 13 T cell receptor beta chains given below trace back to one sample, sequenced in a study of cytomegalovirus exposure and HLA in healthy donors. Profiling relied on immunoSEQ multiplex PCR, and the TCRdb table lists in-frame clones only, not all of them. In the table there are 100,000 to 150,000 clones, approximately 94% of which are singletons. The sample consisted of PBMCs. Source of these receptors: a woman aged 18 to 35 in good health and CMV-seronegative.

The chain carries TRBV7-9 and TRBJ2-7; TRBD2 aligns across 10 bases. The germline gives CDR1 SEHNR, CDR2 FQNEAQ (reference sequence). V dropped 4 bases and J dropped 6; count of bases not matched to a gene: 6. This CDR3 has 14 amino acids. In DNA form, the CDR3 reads TGTGCCAGCAGCTCACCCGGGACTAGCGTCGAGCAGTACTTC. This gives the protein CASSSPGTSVEQYF.

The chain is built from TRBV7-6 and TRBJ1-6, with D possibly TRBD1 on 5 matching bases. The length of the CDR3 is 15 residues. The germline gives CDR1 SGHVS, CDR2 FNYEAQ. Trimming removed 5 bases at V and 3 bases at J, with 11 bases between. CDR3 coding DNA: TGTGCCAGCAGCCCAGGAACAGGCTATAATTCACCCCTCCACTTT. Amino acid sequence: CASSPGTGYNSPLHF.

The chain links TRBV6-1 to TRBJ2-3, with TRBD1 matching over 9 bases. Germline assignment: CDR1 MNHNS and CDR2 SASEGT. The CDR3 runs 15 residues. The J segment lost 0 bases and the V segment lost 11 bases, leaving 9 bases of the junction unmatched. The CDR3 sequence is CAGRTGGLSTDTQYF. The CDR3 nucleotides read TGTGCCGGACGAACAGGGGGCCTTAGCACAGATACGCAGTATTTT.

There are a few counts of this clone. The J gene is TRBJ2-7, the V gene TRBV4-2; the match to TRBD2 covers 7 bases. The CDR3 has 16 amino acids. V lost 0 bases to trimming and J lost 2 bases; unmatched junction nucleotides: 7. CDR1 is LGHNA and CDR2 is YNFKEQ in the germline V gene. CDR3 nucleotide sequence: TGTGCCAGCAGCCAAGACCTCATCGCGGGAGCCTACGAGCAGTACTTC. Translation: CASSQDLIAGAYEQYF.

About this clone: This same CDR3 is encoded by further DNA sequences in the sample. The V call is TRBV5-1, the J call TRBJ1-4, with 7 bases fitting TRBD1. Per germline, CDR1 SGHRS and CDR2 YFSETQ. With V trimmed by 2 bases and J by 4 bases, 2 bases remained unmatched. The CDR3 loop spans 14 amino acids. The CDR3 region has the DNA TGCGCCAGCAGCTTTCGGGACAGTAATGAAAAACTGTTTTTT. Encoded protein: CASSFRDSNEKLFF.

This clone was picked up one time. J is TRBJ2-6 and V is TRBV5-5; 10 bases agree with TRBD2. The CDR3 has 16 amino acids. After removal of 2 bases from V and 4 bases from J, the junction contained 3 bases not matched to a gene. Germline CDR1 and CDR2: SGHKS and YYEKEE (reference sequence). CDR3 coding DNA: TGTGCCAGCAGCTTTCCTAGCGGGAGAGGGGCCAACGTCCTGACTTTC. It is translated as CASSFPSGRGANVLTF. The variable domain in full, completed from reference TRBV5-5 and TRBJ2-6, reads DAGVTQSPTHLIKTRGQQVTLRCSPISGHKSVSWYQQVLGQGPQFIFQYYEKEERGRGNFPDRFSARQFPNYSSELNVNALLLGDSALYLCASSFPSGRGANVLTFGAGSRLTVL.

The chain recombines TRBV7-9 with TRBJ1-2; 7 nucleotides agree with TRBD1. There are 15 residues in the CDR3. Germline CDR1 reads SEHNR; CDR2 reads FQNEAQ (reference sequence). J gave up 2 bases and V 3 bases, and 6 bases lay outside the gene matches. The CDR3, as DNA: TGTGCCAGCAGCTTTACCGACAGGGTAAACTATGGCTACACCTTC. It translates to CASSFTDRVNYGYTF.

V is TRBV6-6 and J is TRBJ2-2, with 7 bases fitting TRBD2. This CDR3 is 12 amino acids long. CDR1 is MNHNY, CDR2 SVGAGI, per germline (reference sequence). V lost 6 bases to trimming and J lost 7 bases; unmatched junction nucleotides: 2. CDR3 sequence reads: CASRRTSGELFF. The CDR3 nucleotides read TGTGCCAGCAGACGGACTAGCGGGGAGCTGTTTTTT.

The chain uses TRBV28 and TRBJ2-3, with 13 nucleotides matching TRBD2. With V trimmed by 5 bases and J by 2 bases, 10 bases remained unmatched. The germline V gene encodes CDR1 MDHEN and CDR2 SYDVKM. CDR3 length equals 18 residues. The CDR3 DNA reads TGTGCCAGCAGTACAACCCGACTAGCGGGGGGAAACACAGATACGCAGTATTTT. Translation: CASSTTRLAGGNTDTQYF.

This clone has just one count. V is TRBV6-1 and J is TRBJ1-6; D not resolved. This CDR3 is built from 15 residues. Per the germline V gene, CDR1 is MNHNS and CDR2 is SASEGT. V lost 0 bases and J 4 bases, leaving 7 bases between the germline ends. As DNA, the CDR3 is TGTGCCAGCAGTGAAGCGGCGGGTTATAATTCACCCCTCCACTTT. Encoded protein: CASSEAAGYNSPLHF.

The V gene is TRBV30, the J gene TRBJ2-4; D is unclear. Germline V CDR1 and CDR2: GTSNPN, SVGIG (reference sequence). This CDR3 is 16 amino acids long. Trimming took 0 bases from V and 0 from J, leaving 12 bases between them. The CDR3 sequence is CAWSVNGDLAKNIQYF. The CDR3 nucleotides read TGTGCCTGGAGTGTTAATGGAGACTTAGCCAAAAACATTCAGTACTTC.

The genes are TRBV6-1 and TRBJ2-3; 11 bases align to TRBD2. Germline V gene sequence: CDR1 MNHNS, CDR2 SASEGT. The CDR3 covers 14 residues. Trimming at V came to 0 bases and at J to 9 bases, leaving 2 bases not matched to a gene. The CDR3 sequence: CASSEALAGGTQYF. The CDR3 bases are TGTGCCAGCAGTGAAGCTCTAGCGGGAGGAACGCAGTATTTT.

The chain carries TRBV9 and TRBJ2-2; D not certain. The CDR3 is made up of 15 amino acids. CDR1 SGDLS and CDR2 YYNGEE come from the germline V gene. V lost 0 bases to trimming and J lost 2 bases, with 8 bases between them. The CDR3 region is CASSVGSANTGELFF. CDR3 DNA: TGTGCCAGCAGCGTAGGAAGCGCTAACACCGGGGAGCTGTTTTTT. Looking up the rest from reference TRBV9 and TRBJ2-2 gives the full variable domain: DSGVTQTPKHLITATGQRVTLRCSPRSGDLSVYWYQQSLDQGLQFLIQYYNGEERAKGNILERFSAQQFPDLHSELNLSSLELGDSALYFCASSVGSANTGELFFGEGSRLTVL.